The 27 T cell receptor beta chains below all came from one sample that was sequenced in a study of control samples from healthy donors and cancer patients. The repertoire was sequenced with immunoSEQ multiplex PCR; TCRdb's copy has only in-frame clones and lacks some. The sample lists some 66,000 clones, approximately 85% occurring once. Input material: blood. All receptors derive from a man between 40 and 49 years old in good health.

The rearrangement uses TRBV27 and TRBJ1-1; 10 bases agree with TRBD1. The germline CDR1 and CDR2 sequences are MNHEY and SMNVEV (reference sequence). J gave up 8 bases and V 5 bases, and 8 bases lay outside the gene matches. CDR3 length equals 14 residues. The CDR3 loop is CASSPTGGLREAFF. Here the CDR3 DNA reads TGTGCCAGCAGTCCGACAGGGGGCCTGAGGGAAGCTTTCTTT.

The rearrangement links TRBV28 to TRBJ1-1; D ambiguous. Germline V gives CDR1 MDHEN, CDR2 SYDVKM. The CDR3 contains 13 residues. Trimming shortened V by 6 bases and J by 4 bases, and 12 bases separated the two germline ends. DNA for the CDR3: TGTGCCAGCAGCCTCAAGGGAGGCACTGAAGCTTTCTTT. It translates to CASSLKGGTEAFF.

V and J are TRBV6-5 and TRBJ1-3; D remains ambiguous. Looked up from germline, CDR1 is MNHEY and CDR2 is SVGAGI. The CDR3 totals 15 residues. Trimming shortened V by 0 bases and J by 0 bases, and 6 bases separated the two germline ends. The CDR3 bases are TGTGCCAGCAGTTACTCTAGAACCTCTGGAAACACCATATATTTT. Its translation is CASSYSRTSGNTIYF.

This chain links TRBV15 with TRBJ1-5; D may be TRBD1 (6 bases). Between the trimmed V and J ends, which lost 0 bases and 0 bases, there was a span of 12 bases. CDR3 size: 17 residues. Germline assignment: CDR1 LNHNV and CDR2 YYDKDF (reference sequence). The CDR3 reads CATSRDLGGHSNQPQHF. The CDR3 nucleotides are TGTGCCACCAGCAGAGATCTGGGGGGCCATAGCAATCAGCCCCAGCATTTT.

The table lists this clone with a few counts. The CDR3, as DNA: TGTGCCAGCAGGCGGGACAGGGGTGGAGACTATGGCTACACCTTC. Encoded protein: CASRRDRGGDYGYTF. The chain uses TRBV6-5 and TRBJ1-2; TRBD1 aligns across 10 bases. The V and J ends lost 6 bases and 3 bases, in that order; junction bases with no gene match: 7. The CDR3 contains 15 residues. Germline V lookup: CDR1 MNHEY, CDR2 SVGAGI.

This chain uses TRBV24-1 with TRBJ2-1; 12 nucleotides agree with TRBD1. This CDR3 is built from 18 residues. J lost 1 base, V lost 3 bases, and 6 bases had no gene match. CDR1 KGHDR and CDR2 SFDVKD come from the germline V gene. CDR3 DNA sequence: TGTGCCACCAGTGATGCCGGGACAGGGGGCTCTTCCTACAATGAGCAGTTCTTC. This codes for CATSDAGTGGSSYNEQFF.

This clone was observed a few times. The gene calls are TRBV2 and TRBJ1-2; D perhaps matches TRBD1 (5 bases). Germline V gene data show CDR1 as SNHLY and CDR2 as FYNNEI. Trimming shortened V by 3 bases and J by 4 bases, and 9 bases separated the two germline ends. This CDR3 region has 13 residues. The CDR3 spells CASSDQGSYGYTF. The CDR3, as DNA: TGTGCCAGCAGTGATCAGGGTAGCTATGGCTACACCTTC. The variable domain in full, completed from reference TRBV2 and TRBJ1-2, reads EPEVTQTPSHQVTQMGQEVILRCVPISNHLYFYWYRQILGQKVEFLVSFYNNEISEKSEIFDDQFSVERPDGSNFTLKIRSTKLEDSAMYFCASSDQGSYGYTFGSGTRLTVV.

The CDR3 coding sequence is TGTGCCAGCAGCTTAGATGGTACACCCTCTGGAAACACCATATATTTT. Encoded protein: CASSLDGTPSGNTIYF. This chain joins TRBV11-3 and TRBJ1-3; no clear D gene. CDR3 length: 16 amino acids. From germline, CDR1 is SGHNT and CDR2 YENEEA. The V end lost 0 bases, the J end lost 0 bases, and 9 bases lay between the germline ends.

This sequence joins TRBV6-1 and TRBJ1-5, with TRBD1 identical over 11 bases. The germline CDR1 and CDR2 sequences are MNHNS and SASEGT. J was trimmed by 3 bases and V by 4 bases; bases with no gene match: 5. CDR3 length: 16 amino acids. The CDR3 region is CASSGGTGGFNQPQHF. CDR3 DNA sequence: TGTGCCAGCAGTGGAGGGACAGGGGGGTTCAATCAGCCCCAGCATTTT.

The CDR3 loop reads CASSHPTGGMNTEAFF. The CDR3 nucleotides read TGTGCCAGCAGCCACCCGACAGGGGGAATGAACACTGAAGCTTTCTTT. This rearrangement joins TRBV4-2 to TRBJ1-1; 9 nucleotides line up with TRBD1. Trimming took 3 bases from V and 0 from J; bases not matched to a gene: 5. The CDR3 contains 16 residues. CDR1 is LGHNA, CDR2 YNFKEQ, per germline.

The chain joins TRBV3-1 (or the pseudogene TRBV3-2) to TRBJ2-7, with D tentatively TRBD1 (6 bases). This CDR3 is built from 13 residues. Trimming removed 3 bases from V and 6 bases from J, with 12 bases in between. The germline CDR1 and CDR2 sequences are LGHDT and YNNKEL (reference sequence). The CDR3 bases are TGTGCCAGCAGCCATTACAGGGTTGCCGAGCAGTACTTC. Translated: CASSHYRVAEQYF.

The V gene is TRBV30, the J gene TRBJ1-4, with D perhaps matching TRBD1 (5 bases). The CDR3 loop spans 13 amino acids. The germline V gene encodes CDR1 GTSNPN and CDR2 SVGIG (reference sequence). With 2 bases removed from V and 8 bases from J, the gap between germline ends came to 12 bases. The CDR3 spells CAWSKRAGEKLFF. CDR3 DNA sequence: TGTGCCTGGAGTAAGAGGGCAGGGGAAAAACTGTTTTTT.

The V and J genes are TRBV2 and TRBJ2-5; possibly TRBD1 or TRBD2 for D (5 bases each). Trimming left V 4 bases short and J 7 bases short, with 13 bases between. This CDR3 has 13 amino acids. Germline CDR1 SNHLY, CDR2 FYNNEI. In nucleotides, the CDR3 is TGTGCCAGCAGTGCGGGACCCTGGGGGACCCAGTACTTC. Protein sequence: CASSAGPWGTQYF. The full variable domain, completed using reference TRBV2 and TRBJ2-5, is EPEVTQTPSHQVTQMGQEVILRCVPISNHLYFYWYRQILGQKVEFLVSFYNNEISEKSEIFDDQFSVERPDGSNFTLKIRSTKLEDSAMYFCASSAGPWGTQYFGPGTRLLVL.

This chain uses TRBV30 with TRBJ1-6, with D perhaps TRBD1 (5 bases). V gave up 3 bases and J gave up 1 base, with 10 bases separating them. The CDR3 runs 15 residues. Germline CDR1 and CDR2: GTSNPN and SVGIG (reference sequence). The CDR3 here is CAWSWTSSYNSPLHF. The CDR3 bases are TGTGCCTGGAGCTGGACATCGTCCTATAATTCACCCCTCCACTTT.

CDR3 region: CASHHRFLFF. The CDR3 DNA is TGTGCCAGCCATCACAGGTTTCTGTTTTTT. V gene TRBV28 combines with J gene TRBJ1-4; weak D call: TRBD1 (5 bases). The CDR3 contains 10 residues. Germline V gives CDR1 MDHEN, CDR2 SYDVKM. V was pared by 8 bases and J by 14 bases, with 12 bases between.

The chain is built from TRBV20-1 and TRBJ1-2; the D gene is possibly TRBD1 (5 bases). This CDR3 is 12 amino acids long. V lost 6 bases and J lost 4, with 12 bases in between. Germline V gives CDR1 DFQATT, CDR2 SNEGSKA (reference sequence). The CDR3 protein is CSASDSFYGYTF. CDR3 in DNA: TGCAGTGCCAGTGACAGTTTCTATGGCTACACCTTC.

The chain couples TRBV5-5 to TRBJ2-3, with D possibly TRBD1 on 5 matching bases. The CDR3 spans 14 residues. The V end was cut by 2 bases, the J end by 0 bases, with 7 bases between. The germline V gene encodes CDR1 SGHKS and CDR2 YYEKEE (reference sequence). This CDR3 is CASSFSGSTDTQYF. The CDR3 DNA follows: TGTGCCAGCAGCTTTTCAGGGAGCACAGATACGCAGTATTTT.

The chain combines TRBV12-5 with TRBJ2-7; TRBD2 agrees at 8 bases. The length of the CDR3 is 18 residues. The trim removed 3 bases at V and 0 bases at J, leaving 13 bases unmatched. Germline V lookup: CDR1 LGHNT, CDR2 FRNRAP. The CDR3 is CASGFRRGDGLSSYEQYF. CDR3 DNA sequence: TGTGCTAGTGGTTTCCGGCGGGGGGATGGATTAAGCTCCTACGAGCAGTACTTC. Full variable domain (rest looked up from reference TRBV12-5 and TRBJ2-7): DARVTQTPRHKVTEMGQEVTMRCQPILGHNTVFWYRQTMMQGLELLAYFRNRAPLDDSGMPKDRFSAEMPDATLATLKIQPSEPRDSAVYFCASGFRRGDGLSSYEQYFGPGTRLTVT.

The chain employs TRBV12-5 and TRBJ1-5; 7 nucleotides align to TRBD1. This CDR3 comprises 16 residues. J was trimmed by 0 bases and V by 7 bases; bases with no gene match: 9. Germline V gene data show CDR1 as LGHNT and CDR2 as FRNRAP. The CDR3, as DNA: TGTGCTAGTGCCATGACAGGGCCCTATAGCAATCAGCCCCAGCATTTT. It translates to CASAMTGPYSNQPQHF.

The chain is built from TRBV23-1 and TRBJ2-1; 10 positions match TRBD2. TRBV23-1 is marked as an open reading frame, function uncertain. CDR3 size: 16 residues. Trimming cost V 0 bases and J 4 bases; bases outside gene matches: 3. CDR3 sequence reads: CASSQSSGGKYNEQFF. The CDR3 nucleotides are TGCGCCAGCAGTCAATCTAGCGGGGGGAAATACAATGAGCAGTTCTTC.

The J gene is TRBJ2-7, the V gene TRBV7-8, with D tentatively TRBD1 (5 bases). V dropped 5 bases and J dropped 7 bases, with 12 bases sitting between them. Germline CDR1 and CDR2: SGHVS and FQNEAQ. The CDR3 extends over 12 amino acids. The CDR3 is CASSHRTAEQYF. The CDR3 DNA is TGTGCCAGCAGCCACAGGACGGCAGAGCAGTACTTC.

This rearrangement joins TRBV6-1 to TRBJ1-1; D is unresolved. The germline CDR1 and CDR2 sequences are MNHNS and SASEGT. This CDR3 comprises 16 residues. The V end was cut by 1 base, the J end by 0 bases, with 12 bases between. The CDR3 nucleotides read TGTGCCAGCAGTGAAGTGTTAGGGTTGATGAACACTGAAGCTTTCTTT. Its protein product is CASSEVLGLMNTEAFF.

V gene TRBV6-6 combines with J gene TRBJ1-5, with a weak D call TRBD1 (6 bases). The ends were cut back, 6 bases at V and 5 bases at J, with 11 bases in the middle. The CDR3 sequence is 13 residues long. Germline CDR1 is MNHNY and CDR2 is SVGAGI (reference sequence). The CDR3: CASRQGDYQPQHF. CDR3 nucleotides: TGTGCCAGCAGACAGGGAGACTATCAGCCCCAGCATTTT.

This sequence joins TRBV24-1 and TRBJ1-5, with D maybe TRBD1 (6 bases). Germline V gene data show CDR1 as KGHDR and CDR2 as SFDVKD. CDR3 length: 16 amino acids. Between the trimmed V and J ends, which lost 4 bases and 1 base, there was a span of 13 bases. Written as DNA, the CDR3 is TGTGCCACCAGTGAAGGGGGGAGAGGCAGCAATCAGCCCCAGCATTTT. Its protein is CATSEGGRGSNQPQHF.

This clone has just a few counts. J is TRBJ2-7 and V is TRBV2, with a possible D match to TRBD1 (6 bases). V was pared by 4 bases and J by 6 bases, with 13 bases between. CDR3 length equals 13 residues. CDR1 is SNHLY, CDR2 FYNNEI, per germline. The CDR3 loop reads CASSGSRGREQYF. In DNA form, the CDR3 reads TGTGCCAGCAGTGGCAGCAGGGGTCGCGAGCAGTACTTC.

V is TRBV27 and J is TRBJ1-1; no reliable D call. Germline lookup yields CDR1 MNHEY and CDR2 SMNVEV (reference sequence). CDR3 length: 13 residues. Trimming took off 3 bases at V and 0 bases at J, with 5 bases between the two ends. In DNA form, the CDR3 reads TGTGCCAGCAGTTTTCGGCTGAACACTGAAGCTTTCTTT. Translated, it gives CASSFRLNTEAFF.

The rearrangement uses TRBV3-1 (or the pseudogene TRBV3-2) and TRBJ1-3; D not certain. CDR3 length equals 15 residues. Germline lookup yields CDR1 LGHDT and CDR2 YNNKEL (reference sequence). Deletions cut 4 bases from V and 0 bases from J, with 10 bases between. The DNA of the CDR3 is TGTGCCAGCAGCCCCGCCGCACTCTCTGGAAACACCATATATTTT. It codes for CASSPAALSGNTIYF.